A single sample is the source of the 9 T cell receptor beta chains below, sequenced in a study of cytomegalovirus exposure and HLA in healthy donors. Primers for the PCR totalled 60 Vbeta and 13 Jbeta. The repertoire was sequenced with immunoSEQ multiplex PCR; TCRdb's copy has only in-frame clones and lacks some. Seen here are a few hundred thousand clones, about 74% observed once, and the top ten hold around 15%. Sequences were obtained from PBMCs. All receptors come from a middle-aged man in good health and CMV-seronegative.

This clone was picked up a small number of times. The gene calls are TRBV7-3 and TRBJ2-1; 7 bases are a match to TRBD2. V gave up 5 bases and J gave up 8 bases; unmatched junction bases: 15. CDR1 and CDR2 from the germline V gene are SGHTA and FQGTGA. CDR3 length: 16 residues. The CDR3 sequence: CASSPRRRELGDEQFF. The DNA of the CDR3 is TGTGCCAGCAGCCCCAGGAGGCGGGAGCTCGGGGATGAGCAGTTCTTC.

The CDR3 here is CASSSELAGGNTEAFF. The CDR3, as DNA: TGTGCCAGCAGCTCCGAATTGGCAGGGGGGAACACTGAAGCTTTCTTT. The chain has TRBV5-4 and TRBJ1-1, with 7 bases that match TRBD1. CDR3 length equals 16 residues. V lost 3 bases and J lost 1; bases outside the gene matches: 9. Germline CDR1 reads SGHNT; CDR2 reads YYREEE (reference sequence).

This clone was observed once. The chain carries TRBV6-1 and TRBJ1-2, with TRBD1 as a possible D gene (5 bases). Trimming stripped 3 bases from V and 6 bases from J, with 11 bases between. Germline assignment: CDR1 MNHNS and CDR2 SASEGT. CDR3 length: 13 residues. The CDR3: CASSEGGRDGYTF. CDR3 nucleotides: TGTGCCAGCAGTGAGGGGGGGAGGGATGGCTACACCTTC.

The sample holds one count of this clone. V usage is TRBV5-6 and J usage is TRBJ1-2; D is undetermined. V was trimmed by 2 bases and J by 4 bases, leaving 12 bases between them. The germline CDR1 and CDR2 sequences are SGHDT and YYEEEE. The CDR3 has 14 amino acids. The CDR3 spells CASSLTWAPYGYTF. The CDR3 DNA sequence: TGTGCCAGCAGCTTAACATGGGCCCCCTATGGCTACACCTTC.

The sample holds a few counts of this clone. The chain links TRBV30 to TRBJ1-1; D ambiguous. The CDR3 length is 13 residues. Germline CDR1 GTSNPN, CDR2 SVGIG (reference sequence). V was shortened by 3 bases and J by 1 base, with 9 bases between the two germline ends. Here the CDR3 reads CAWRASGNTEAFF. CDR3 DNA sequence: TGTGCCTGGAGGGCTAGCGGGAACACTGAAGCTTTCTTT.

This chain uses TRBV2 with TRBJ2-2, with 7 nucleotides matching TRBD1. The CDR3 extends over 15 amino acids. The V segment lost 5 bases and the J segment 0 bases; nucleotides outside the gene matches: 3. Germline assignment: CDR1 SNHLY and CDR2 FYNNEI. Here the CDR3 reads CASSLDRPNTGELFF. CDR3 coding DNA: TGTGCCAGCAGTTTGGACAGGCCGAACACCGGGGAGCTGTTTTTT.

This clone has just a few counts. One end of the junction fails to match germline, which may point to a read error. The V and J genes are TRBV7-9 and TRBJ1-2; maybe TRBD1 (5 bases). Per germline, CDR1 SEHNR and CDR2 FQNEAQ (reference sequence). The CDR3 sequence is 13 residues long. The CDR3 DNA is TGTTCCAGCAGCTTAGACTCAGGGCAAAGCTACACCTTC. Encoded protein: CSSSLDSGQSYTF.

This chain joins TRBV7-2 and TRBJ1-5, with D perhaps matching TRBD1 (5 bases). The CDR3 is made up of 14 amino acids. V was shortened by 2 bases and J by 5 bases, with 10 bases between the two germline ends. Germline values: CDR1 SGHTA, CDR2 FQGNSA. CDR3 sequence (DNA): TGTGCCAGCAGCTTACGCGGGGGAGATCAGCCCCAGCATTTT. Translated: CASSLRGGDQPQHF.

The chain uses TRBV7-8 and TRBJ2-2; D possibly corresponds to TRBD1 (5 bases). The germline CDR1 and CDR2 sequences are SGHVS and FQNEAQ. V dropped 3 bases and J dropped 5 bases, with 13 bases sitting between them. The CDR3 covers 15 residues. This CDR3 reads CASSLRQHETGELFF. The CDR3 DNA reads TGTGCCAGCAGCTTGAGACAGCACGAGACCGGGGAGCTGTTTTTT.